This TCR beta chain emerged from a study of naive and memory T cell subsets. Both TRBC1 and TRBC2 were covered by a beta constant-region primer of two equimolar oligonucleotides. Ligated cDNA was amplified by four rounds of PCR with nested alpha and beta constant-region primers and SP2. The cDNA 3' end received a ligated single-stranded oligonucleotide carrying the SP2 primer and a 12-nucleotide UMI. TCRdb analysed the UMI-ligation and nested PCR reads with MiXCR anew, one entry per CDR3 protein. Altogether over 110,000 distinct CDR3 sequences are present, under 25% being singletons, with the ten largest covering 0.5% to 0.75%. Comments on this clonotype: Its antigen is unidentified.

The study's findings and limits: In CD4 and CD8 cells, diversity dropped from naive through EMRA. Possibly reflecting memory cells re-expressing CD45RA, a few larger clonotypes occurred in naive repertoires, especially CD8.

CMV status came from CD4+ T cell IFNgamma after overnight CMV lysate stimulation of fresh PBMCs. The trim removed 2 bases at V and 7 bases at J, leaving 5 bases unmatched. Germline-derived CDR1 and CDR2 are DFQATT and SNEGSKA (reference sequence). The CDR3 contains 14 residues. Sequenced sample: naive CD8+ T cells from blood. The receptor's source is a human donor in good health. V is TRBV20-1 and J is TRBJ2-1; TRBD2 agrees at 10 bases. The CDR3 DNA sequence: TGCAGTGCTAGATCTGGGACTAGCGCTAATGAGCAGTTCTTC. Translated: CSARSGTSANEQFF.